The sample holds many counts of the clone carrying this TCR beta chain. Its antigen remains unidentified. The source of the sample is a study of T cell repertoires in cytomegalovirus infection. Study in general: Both a matching HLA type and CMV infection were indicated by public TCR beta signatures.

This CDR3 is 13 amino acids long. Germline-derived CDR1 and CDR2 are SGHTA and FQGTGA. The V gene end was trimmed by 4 bases and the J gene end by 5 bases; junction bases not matched to a gene: 3. Study results and caveats: HLA-C-restricted CMV-specific TCR beta clonotypes were dominant in the ex vivo response.

TCRdb re-called the reads with MiXCR, one entry per CDR3 protein. This repertoire shows about 130,000 distinct CDR3 sequences, 8% to 9% found once; its top ten account for roughly a tenth. This TCR was sampled from a human donor in good health (CMV status not recorded). Some clones in this sample may be carry-over from other donors' samples. The chain uses TRBV7-3 and TRBJ1-1; 8 bases map to TRBD1. Sequenced sample: PBMCs. DNA of the CDR3: TGTGCCAGCAGCTCAGGGGGCAAGACTGAAGCTTTCTTT. Translating it yields CASSSGGKTEAFF.